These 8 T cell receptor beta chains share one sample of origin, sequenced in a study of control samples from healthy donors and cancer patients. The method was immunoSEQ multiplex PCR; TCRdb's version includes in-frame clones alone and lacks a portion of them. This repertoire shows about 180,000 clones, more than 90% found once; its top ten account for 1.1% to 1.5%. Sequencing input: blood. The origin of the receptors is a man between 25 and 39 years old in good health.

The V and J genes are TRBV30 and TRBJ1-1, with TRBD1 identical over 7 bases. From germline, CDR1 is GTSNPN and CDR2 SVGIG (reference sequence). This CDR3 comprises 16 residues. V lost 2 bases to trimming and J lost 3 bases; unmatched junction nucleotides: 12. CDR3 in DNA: TGTGCCTGGAGTTCACACAGGGGTGGCAGATACACTGAAGCTTTCTTT. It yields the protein CAWSSHRGGRYTEAFF.

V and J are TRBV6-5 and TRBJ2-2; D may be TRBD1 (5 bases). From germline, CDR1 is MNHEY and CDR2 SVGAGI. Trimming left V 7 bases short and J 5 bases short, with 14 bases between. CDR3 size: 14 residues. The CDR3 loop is CASMRQQPTGELFF. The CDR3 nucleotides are TGTGCCAGCATGAGACAGCAACCGACCGGGGAGCTGTTTTTT.

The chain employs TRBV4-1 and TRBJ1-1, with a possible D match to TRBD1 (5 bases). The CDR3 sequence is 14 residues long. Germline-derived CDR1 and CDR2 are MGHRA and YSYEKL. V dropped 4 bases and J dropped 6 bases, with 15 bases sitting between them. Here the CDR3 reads CASSLPGGDPEAFF. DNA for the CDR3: TGCGCCAGCAGCCTCCCTGGGGGGGACCCTGAAGCTTTCTTT.

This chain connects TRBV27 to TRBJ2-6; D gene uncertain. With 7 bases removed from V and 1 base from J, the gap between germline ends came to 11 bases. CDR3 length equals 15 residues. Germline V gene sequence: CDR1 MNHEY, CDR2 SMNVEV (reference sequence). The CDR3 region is CASKPDRSGANVLTF. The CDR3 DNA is TGTGCCAGCAAACCCGACCGTTCTGGGGCCAACGTCCTGACTTTC. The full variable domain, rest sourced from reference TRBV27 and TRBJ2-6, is EAQVTQNPRYLITVTGKKLTVTCSQNMNHEYMSWYRQDPGLGLRQIYYSMNVEVTDKGDVPEGYKVSRKEKRNFPLILESPSPNQTSLYFCASKPDRSGANVLTFGAGSRLTVL.

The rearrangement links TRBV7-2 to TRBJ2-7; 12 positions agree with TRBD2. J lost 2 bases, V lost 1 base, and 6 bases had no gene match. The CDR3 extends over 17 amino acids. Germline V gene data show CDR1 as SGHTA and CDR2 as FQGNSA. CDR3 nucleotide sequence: TGTGCCAGCAGCTTAGTCGGGGCTAGCGGGGGGGCCTACGAGCAGTACTTC. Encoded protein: CASSLVGASGGAYEQYF.

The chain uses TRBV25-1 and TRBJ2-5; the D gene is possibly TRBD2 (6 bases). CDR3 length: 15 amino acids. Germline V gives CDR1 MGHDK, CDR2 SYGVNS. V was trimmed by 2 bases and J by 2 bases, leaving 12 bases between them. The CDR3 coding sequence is TGTGCCAGCAGTGAAGGGGGAGGCTCACAAGAGACCCAGTACTTC. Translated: CASSEGGGSQETQYF.

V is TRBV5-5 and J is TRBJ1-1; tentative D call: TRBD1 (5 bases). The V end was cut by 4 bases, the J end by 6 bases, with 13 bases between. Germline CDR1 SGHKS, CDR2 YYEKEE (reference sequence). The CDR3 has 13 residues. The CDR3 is CASSSLAGPEAFF. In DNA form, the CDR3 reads TGTGCCAGCAGCAGCCTTGCGGGGCCTGAAGCTTTCTTT.

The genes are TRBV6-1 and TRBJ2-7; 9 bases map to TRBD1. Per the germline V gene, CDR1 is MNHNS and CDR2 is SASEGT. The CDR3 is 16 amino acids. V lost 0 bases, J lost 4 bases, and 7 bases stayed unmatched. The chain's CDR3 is CASSEAVRQGVYEQYF. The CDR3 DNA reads TGTGCCAGCAGTGAAGCGGTTCGACAGGGGGTGTACGAGCAGTACTTC.